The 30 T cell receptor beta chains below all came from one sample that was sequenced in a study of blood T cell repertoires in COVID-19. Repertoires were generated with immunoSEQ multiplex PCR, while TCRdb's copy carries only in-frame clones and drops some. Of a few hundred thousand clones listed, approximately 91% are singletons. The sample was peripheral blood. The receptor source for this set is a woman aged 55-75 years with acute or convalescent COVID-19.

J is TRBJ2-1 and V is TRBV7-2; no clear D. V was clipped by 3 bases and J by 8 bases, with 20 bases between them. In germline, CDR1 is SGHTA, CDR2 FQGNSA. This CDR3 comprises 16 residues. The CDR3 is CASSLFGSTRGDEQFF. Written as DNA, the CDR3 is TGTGCCAGCAGCTTGTTCGGGTCCACGCGCGGCGATGAGCAGTTCTTC.

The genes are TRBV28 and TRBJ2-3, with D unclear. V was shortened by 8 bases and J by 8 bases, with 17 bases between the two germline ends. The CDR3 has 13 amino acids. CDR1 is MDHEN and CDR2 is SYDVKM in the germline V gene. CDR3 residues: CASAFQSGVTQYF. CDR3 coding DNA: TGTGCCAGCGCGTTCCAATCTGGTGTTACGCAGTATTTT.

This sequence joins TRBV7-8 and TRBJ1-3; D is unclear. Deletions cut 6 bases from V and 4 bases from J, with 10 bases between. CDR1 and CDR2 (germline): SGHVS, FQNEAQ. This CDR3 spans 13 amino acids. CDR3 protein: CASSSSRGNTIYF. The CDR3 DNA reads TGTGCCAGCAGTTCGTCTCGGGGAAACACCATATATTTT.

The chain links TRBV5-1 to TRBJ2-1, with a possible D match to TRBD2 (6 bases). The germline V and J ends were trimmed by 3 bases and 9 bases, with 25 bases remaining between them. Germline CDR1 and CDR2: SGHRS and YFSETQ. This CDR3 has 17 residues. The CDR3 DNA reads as TGCGCCAGCAGCTCCCGACTAGATACGGGTTTTGGGGGTGAGCAGTTCTTC. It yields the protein CASSSRLDTGFGGEQFF.

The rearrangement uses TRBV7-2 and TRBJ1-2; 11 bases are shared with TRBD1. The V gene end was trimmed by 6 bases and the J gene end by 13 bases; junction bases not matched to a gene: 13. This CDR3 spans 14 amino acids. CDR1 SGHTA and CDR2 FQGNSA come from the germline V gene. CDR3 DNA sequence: TGTGCCAGCAGAAGATACGGGACAGGGGGTTCTTGCACCTTC. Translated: CASRRYGTGGSCTF.

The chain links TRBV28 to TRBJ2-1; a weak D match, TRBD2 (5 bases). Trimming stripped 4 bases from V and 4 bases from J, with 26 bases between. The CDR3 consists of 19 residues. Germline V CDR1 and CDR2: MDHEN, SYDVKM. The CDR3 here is CASSSFLLPRDIGYNEQFF. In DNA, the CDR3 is TGTGCCAGCAGTTCGTTTTTATTACCCCGGGATATCGGTTACAATGAGCAGTTCTTC.

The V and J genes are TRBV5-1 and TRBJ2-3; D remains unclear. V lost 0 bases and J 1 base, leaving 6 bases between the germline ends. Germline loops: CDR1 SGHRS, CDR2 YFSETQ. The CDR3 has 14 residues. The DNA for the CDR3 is TGCGCCAGCAGCTTGGGTAAGCGCACAGATACGCAGTATTTT. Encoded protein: CASSLGKRTDTQYF.

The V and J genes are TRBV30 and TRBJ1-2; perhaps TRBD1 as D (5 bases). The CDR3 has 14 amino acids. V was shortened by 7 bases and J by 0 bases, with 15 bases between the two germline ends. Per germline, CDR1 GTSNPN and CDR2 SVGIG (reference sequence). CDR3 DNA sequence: TGTGCCTCGGCCCGGGGGGGAGCTAACTATGGCTACACCTTC. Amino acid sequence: CASARGGANYGYTF.

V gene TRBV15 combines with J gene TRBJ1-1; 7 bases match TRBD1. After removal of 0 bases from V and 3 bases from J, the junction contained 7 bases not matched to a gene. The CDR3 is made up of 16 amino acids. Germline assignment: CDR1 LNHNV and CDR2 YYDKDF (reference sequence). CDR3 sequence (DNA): TGTGCCACCAGCAGAGATGGGGCAGGGGGTTACACTGAAGCTTTCTTT. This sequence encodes CATSRDGAGGYTEAFF.

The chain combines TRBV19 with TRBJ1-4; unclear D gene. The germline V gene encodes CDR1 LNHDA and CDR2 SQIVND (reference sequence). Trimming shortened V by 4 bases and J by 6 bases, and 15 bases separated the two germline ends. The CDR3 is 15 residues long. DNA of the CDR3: TGTGCCAGTAGTACCCGCCTCCAGAGGGATGAAAAACTGTTTTTT. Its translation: CASSTRLQRDEKLFF.

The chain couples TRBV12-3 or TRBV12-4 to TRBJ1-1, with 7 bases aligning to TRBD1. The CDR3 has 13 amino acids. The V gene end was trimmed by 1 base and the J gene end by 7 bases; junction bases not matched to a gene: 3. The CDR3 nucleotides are TGTGCCAGCAGTTTAGGGACAGGTTTTGAAGCTTTCTTT. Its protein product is CASSLGTGFEAFF.

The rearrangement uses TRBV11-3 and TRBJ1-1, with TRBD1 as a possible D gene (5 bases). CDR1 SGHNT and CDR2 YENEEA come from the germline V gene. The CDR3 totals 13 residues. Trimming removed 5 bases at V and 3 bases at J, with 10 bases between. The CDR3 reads CASSPSGDTEAFF. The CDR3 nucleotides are TGTGCCAGCAGCCCCTCGGGGGACACTGAAGCTTTCTTT.

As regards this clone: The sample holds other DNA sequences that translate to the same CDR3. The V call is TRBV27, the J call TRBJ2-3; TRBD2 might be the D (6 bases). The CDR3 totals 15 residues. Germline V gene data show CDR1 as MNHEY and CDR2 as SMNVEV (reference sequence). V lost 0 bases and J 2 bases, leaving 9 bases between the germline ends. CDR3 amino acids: CASSLSRDFTDTQYF. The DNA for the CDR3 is TGTGCCAGCAGTTTATCCCGGGACTTCACAGATACGCAGTATTTT.

CDR3 in DNA: TGTGCCAGCAGCGTAGAACTCTCTGGAAACACCATATATTTT. Its translation is CASSVELSGNTIYF. The chain is built from TRBV9 and TRBJ1-3; D uncertain. The V gene lost 0 bases and the J gene lost 0 bases, with 4 bases spanning the gap. The CDR3 has 14 residues. CDR1 and CDR2 from the germline V gene are SGDLS and YYNGEE.

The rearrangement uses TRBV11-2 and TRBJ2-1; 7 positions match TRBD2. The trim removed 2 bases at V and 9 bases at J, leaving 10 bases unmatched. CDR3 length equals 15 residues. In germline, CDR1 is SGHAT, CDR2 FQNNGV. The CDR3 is CASSLWTRLDGEQFF. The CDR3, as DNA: TGTGCCAGCAGCTTATGGACTAGGCTCGATGGTGAGCAGTTCTTC.

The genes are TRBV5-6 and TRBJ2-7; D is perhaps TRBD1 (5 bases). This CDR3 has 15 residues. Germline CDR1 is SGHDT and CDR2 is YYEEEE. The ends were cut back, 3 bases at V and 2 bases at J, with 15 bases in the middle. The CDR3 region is CASSSPGRVAYEQYF. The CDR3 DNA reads TGTGCCAGCAGCTCCCCGGGCAGGGTGGCCTACGAGCAGTACTTC.

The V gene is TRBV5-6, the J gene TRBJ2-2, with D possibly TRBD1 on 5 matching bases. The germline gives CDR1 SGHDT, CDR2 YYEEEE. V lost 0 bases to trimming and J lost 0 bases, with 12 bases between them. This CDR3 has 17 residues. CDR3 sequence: CASSLVGPGTNTGELFF. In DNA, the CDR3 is TGTGCCAGCAGCTTGGTGGGTCCAGGGACGAACACCGGGGAGCTGTTTTTT.

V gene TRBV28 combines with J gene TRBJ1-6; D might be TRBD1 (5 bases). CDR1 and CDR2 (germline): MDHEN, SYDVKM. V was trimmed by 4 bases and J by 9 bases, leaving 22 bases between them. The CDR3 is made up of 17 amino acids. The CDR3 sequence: CASSSHRLDTRFSPLHF. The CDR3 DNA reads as TGTGCCAGCAGTTCCCACAGGTTGGACACGAGATTTTCACCCCTCCACTTT.

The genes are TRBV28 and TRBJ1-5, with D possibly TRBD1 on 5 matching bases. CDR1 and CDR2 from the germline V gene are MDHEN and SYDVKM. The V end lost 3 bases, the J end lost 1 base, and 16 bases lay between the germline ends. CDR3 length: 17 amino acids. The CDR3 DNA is TGTGCCAGCAGTTTTCTCAGGGAAATAGGGAGCAATCAGCCCCAGCATTTT. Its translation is CASSFLREIGSNQPQHF. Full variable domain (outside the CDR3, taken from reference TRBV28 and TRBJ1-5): DVKVTQSSRYLVKRTGEKVFLECVQDMDHENMFWYRQDPGLGLRLIYFSYDVKMKEKGDIPEGYSVSREKKERFSLILESASTNQTSMYLCASSFLREIGSNQPQHFGDGTRLSIL.

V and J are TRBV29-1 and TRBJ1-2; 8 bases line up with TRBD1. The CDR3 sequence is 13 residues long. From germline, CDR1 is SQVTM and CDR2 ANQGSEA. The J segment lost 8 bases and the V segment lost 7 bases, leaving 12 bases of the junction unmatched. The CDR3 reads CSGEPGQAGGYTF. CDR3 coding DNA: TGCAGCGGCGAACCGGGACAGGCCGGAGGCTACACCTTC.

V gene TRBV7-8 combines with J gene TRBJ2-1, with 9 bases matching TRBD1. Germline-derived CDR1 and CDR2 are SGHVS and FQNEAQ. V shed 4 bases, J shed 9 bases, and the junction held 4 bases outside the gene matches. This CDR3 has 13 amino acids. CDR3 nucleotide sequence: TGTGCCAGCAGCTCACAGGGGGCTGGTGAGCAGTTCTTC. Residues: CASSSQGAGEQFF.

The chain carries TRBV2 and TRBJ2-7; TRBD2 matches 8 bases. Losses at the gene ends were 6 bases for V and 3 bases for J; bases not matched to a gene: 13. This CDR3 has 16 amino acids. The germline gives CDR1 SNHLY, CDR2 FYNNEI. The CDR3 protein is CASSDSPASGFYEQYF. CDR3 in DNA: TGTGCCAGCAGCGATTCCCCCGCTAGCGGGTTCTACGAGCAGTACTTC.

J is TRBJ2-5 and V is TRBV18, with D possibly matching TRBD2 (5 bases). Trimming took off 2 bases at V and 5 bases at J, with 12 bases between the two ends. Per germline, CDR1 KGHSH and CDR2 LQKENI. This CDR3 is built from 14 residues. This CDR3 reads CASSPRERLETQYF. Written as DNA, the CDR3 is TGTGCCAGCTCACCAAGGGAGCGCCTTGAGACCCAGTACTTC. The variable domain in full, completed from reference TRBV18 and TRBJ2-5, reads NAGVMQNPRHLVRRRGQEARLRCSPMKGHSHVYWYRQLPEEGLKFMVYLQKENIIDESGMPKERFSAEFPKEGPSILRIQQVVRGDSAAYFCASSPRERLETQYFGPGTRLLVL.

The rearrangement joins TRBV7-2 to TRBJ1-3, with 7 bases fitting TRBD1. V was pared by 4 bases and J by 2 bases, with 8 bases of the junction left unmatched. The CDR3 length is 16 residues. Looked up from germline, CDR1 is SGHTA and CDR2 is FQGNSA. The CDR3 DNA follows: TGTGCCAGCAGCTGGACCGGGACAGCCACTGGAAACACCATATATTTT. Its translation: CASSWTGTATGNTIYF.

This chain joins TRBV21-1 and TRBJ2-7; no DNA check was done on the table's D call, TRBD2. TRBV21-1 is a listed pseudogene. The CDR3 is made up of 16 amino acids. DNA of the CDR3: TGTGCCAGCAGCCCCGACCGAGCGGGAGATGGGTACGAGCAGTACTTC. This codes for CASSPDRAGDGYEQYF.

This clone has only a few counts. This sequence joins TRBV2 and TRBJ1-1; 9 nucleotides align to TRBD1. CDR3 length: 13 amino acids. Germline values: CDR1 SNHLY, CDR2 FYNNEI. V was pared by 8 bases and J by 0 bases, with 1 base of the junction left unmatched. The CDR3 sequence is CASGTGMNTEAFF. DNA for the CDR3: TGTGCCAGCGGGACAGGGATGAACACTGAAGCTTTCTTT.

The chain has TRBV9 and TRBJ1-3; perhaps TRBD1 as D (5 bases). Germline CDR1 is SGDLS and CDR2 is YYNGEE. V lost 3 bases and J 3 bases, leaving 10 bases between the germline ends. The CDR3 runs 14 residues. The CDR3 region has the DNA TGTGCCAGCAGCGGCCAGGGTTTTGGAAACACCATATATTTT. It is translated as CASSGQGFGNTIYF.

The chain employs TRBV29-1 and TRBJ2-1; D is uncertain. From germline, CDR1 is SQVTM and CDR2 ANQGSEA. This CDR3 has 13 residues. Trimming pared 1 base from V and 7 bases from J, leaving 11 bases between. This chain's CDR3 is CSVEVQPWNEQFF. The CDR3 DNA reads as TGCAGCGTTGAAGTACAGCCGTGGAATGAGCAGTTCTTC.

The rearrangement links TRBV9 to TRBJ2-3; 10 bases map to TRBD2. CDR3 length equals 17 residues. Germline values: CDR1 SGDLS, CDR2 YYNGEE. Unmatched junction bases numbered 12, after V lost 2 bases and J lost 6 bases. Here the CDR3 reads CASSVAGAGGPGDTQYF. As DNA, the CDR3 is TGTGCCAGCAGCGTGGCGGGAGCGGGAGGGCCGGGGGATACGCAGTATTTT.

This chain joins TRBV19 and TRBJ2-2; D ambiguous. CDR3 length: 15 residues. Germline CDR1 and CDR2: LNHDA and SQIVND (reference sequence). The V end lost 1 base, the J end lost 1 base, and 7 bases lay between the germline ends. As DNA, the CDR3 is TGTGCCAGTAGTATAGTGAGGCGGAACACCGGGGAGCTGTTTTTT. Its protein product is CASSIVRRNTGELFF. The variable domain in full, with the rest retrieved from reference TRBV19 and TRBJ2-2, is DGGITQSPKYLFRKEGQNVTLSCEQNLNHDAMYWYRQDPGQGLRLIYYSQIVNDFQKGDIAEGYSVSREKKESFPLTVTSAQKNPTAFYLCASSIVRRNTGELFFGEGSRLTVL.